These 8 T cell receptor beta chains came from one sample sequenced in a study of response to subunit inactivated influenza vaccine (dated by TCRdb to the late 2010s). Libraries were made using RT-PCR. Sequencing was performed on an Illumina HiSeq 2500. TCRdb cleaned the public reads at Q25 with fastp, built clones with MiXCR and kept in-frame beta chains. All rows with the same CDR3 protein become a single entry with the most common DNA and genes. A total of 650,000 to 850,000 distinct CDR3 sequences appear in this sample, 11% to 15% of them only once. Less than 7% of the sample is taken by the ten largest. The material sequenced was PBMCs from blood, taken around 15 days before vaccination. These receptors all come from a man aged 45-65 years who received an inactivated influenza vaccine. Donor details come from another sample of the same person, matched by shared clones.

This clonotype was detected ten times or more. The chain recombines TRBV5-1 with TRBJ1-1; a weak D match, TRBD1 (6 bases). With 0 bases removed from V and 1 base from J, the gap between germline ends came to 10 bases. This CDR3 has 15 residues. CDR1 is SGHRS, CDR2 YFSETQ, per germline. CDR3 amino acids: CASSLELTGNTEAFF. CDR3 bases: TGCGCCAGCAGCTTGGAACTGACAGGGAACACTGAAGCTTTCTTT.

The chain couples TRBV12-3 or TRBV12-4 to TRBJ2-1, with 10 bases that match TRBD2. The V segment lost 7 bases and the J segment 11 bases; nucleotides outside the gene matches: 11. This CDR3 region has 14 residues. The CDR3 protein is CASIQGLADNKQFF. CDR3 DNA sequence: TGTGCCAGCATCCAAGGACTAGCGGATAATAAGCAGTTCTTC.

The V and J genes are TRBV5-4 and TRBJ2-7, with D tentatively TRBD2 (5 bases). Between the trimmed V and J ends, which lost 4 bases and 7 bases, there was a span of 21 bases. Looked up from germline, CDR1 is SGHNT and CDR2 is YYREEE (reference sequence). This CDR3 contains 15 residues. This chain's CDR3 is CASSLPGRSREEQYF. Here the CDR3 DNA reads TGTGCCAGCAGCCTACCGGGCCGCTCTCGGGAAGAGCAGTACTTC.

The chain recombines TRBV5-1 with TRBJ2-1; TRBD2 is a possible D gene (5 bases). Germline-derived CDR1 and CDR2 are SGHRS and YFSETQ. Trimming pared 1 base from V and 2 bases from J, leaving 22 bases between. The CDR3 consists of 19 residues. The CDR3 region is CASSLPARAEGTPYNEQFF. DNA of the CDR3: TGCGCCAGCAGCTTGCCGGCCCGTGCAGAGGGTACTCCCTACAATGAGCAGTTCTTC.

V is TRBV10-1 and J is TRBJ2-3; D not certain. The CDR3 length is 14 residues. V gave up 1 base and J gave up 1 base, with 6 bases separating them. Germline V gene lookup returns CDR1 WNHNN and CDR2 SYGVQD (reference sequence). The CDR3 region is CASSEWVGTDTQYF. The CDR3 DNA follows: TGCGCCAGCAGTGAGTGGGTGGGCACAGATACGCAGTATTTT.

This clonotype appeared many times. The chain is built from TRBV4-2 and TRBJ2-2, with no clear D. Germline V gene sequence: CDR1 LGHNA, CDR2 YNFKEQ. The CDR3 has 15 residues. The V and J ends lost 7 bases and 2 bases respectively, with 14 bases between them. Written as DNA, the CDR3 is TGTGCCAGCAAGCCAAGAGATGGAAACACCGGGGAGCTGTTTTTT. Its translation: CASKPRDGNTGELFF.

The V gene is TRBV5-1, the J gene TRBJ2-6; tentative D call: TRBD1 (6 bases). The CDR3 totals 17 residues. The V end lost 4 bases, the J end lost 0 bases, and 14 bases lay between the germline ends. The germline gives CDR1 SGHRS, CDR2 YFSETQ. The CDR3 protein is CASSPRTALSGANVLTF. In DNA, the CDR3 is TGCGCCAGCAGCCCTCGGACAGCACTCTCTGGGGCCAACGTCCTGACTTTC.

The rearrangement joins TRBV6-5 to TRBJ2-7, with TRBD1 matching over 9 bases. The CDR3 totals 15 residues. V gave up 0 bases and J gave up 6 bases; unmatched junction bases: 6. Germline loops: CDR1 MNHEY, CDR2 SVGAGI. The CDR3 region has the DNA TGTGCCAGCAGTTACTCCGGGACAGGGTTAACCGAGCAGTACTTC. Translating it yields CASSYSGTGLTEQYF.